This TCR beta chain came from a study of blood T cell repertoires in COVID-19. About the study: Some COVID-19 samples were acute and others convalescent; all came from the United States, Italy and Spain. PBMCs, B-cell-depleted T cells, or T cells were the source of the cDNA or gDNA that made up the material.

Germline V gene lookup returns CDR1 MDHEN and CDR2 SYDVKM. The CDR3 is 15 residues long. The J segment lost 0 bases and the V segment lost 3 bases, leaving 5 bases of the junction unmatched. Authors' processing steps: Researchers report that nucleated cell counts were estimated from reference gene primer amplification. Repertoires were generated with immunoSEQ multiplex PCR, while TCRdb's copy carries only in-frame clones and drops some. D and trimming were read from the DNA, whereas the V and J calls and clone size are those reported in that table. Of some 240,000 clones listed, approximately 85% were seen once; the top ten hold under 2.5%. The Seattle patients joined while their infection was active and were tracked longitudinally afterward.

This chain uses TRBV28 with TRBJ2-7; 7 nucleotides align to TRBD2. The clonotype was recovered from a woman aged 70 to 79 with COVID-19, enrolled during active disease. What was sequenced was peripheral blood. CDR3 nucleotides: TGTGCCAGCAGTTTCCTGGGAGGGAGCTCCTACGAGCAGTACTTC. Its protein product is CASSFLGGSSYEQYF.